This TCR beta chain was observed in a study of blood T cell repertoires in COVID-19. For the study at large: The origin of the acute and convalescent COVID-19 samples was the United States, Italy and Spain.

Original analysis: Researchers report that nucleated cell counts were estimated from reference gene primer amplification. This table comes from immunoSEQ multiplex PCR, and its TCRdb copy is limited to in-frame clones, with some not included. Clone size and the V and J calls come from that table; the DNA yielded D and trimming. Of approximately 470,000 clones detected, approximately 86% appear once; the ten largest clones hold 0.7%. The CDR3 totals 17 residues. Germline V gene data show CDR1 as SGHRS and CDR2 as YFSETQ. Deletions cut 0 bases from V and 6 bases from J, with 19 bases between. Enrollees, about 18 to 100 years old, lived in approximately 24 US areas. Participant reports of clinical history set cohort assignment.

This chain connects TRBV5-1 to TRBJ1-5; TRBD1 might be the D (6 bases). Sequenced material: PBMCs or T cells enriched from blood (not recorded which). The sequence derives from a woman aged 18 to 35 who had recovered from COVID-19. CDR3 region: CASSLGAGALGGQPQHF. The CDR3 nucleotides are TGCGCCAGCAGCTTGGGGGCAGGGGCCCTCGGCGGTCAGCCCCAGCATTTT.